The clone carrying this TCR beta chain occurred a few times. What it recognizes is unknown. A second PCR, run for roughly 7 to 12 cycles, used a sample-barcoded 5' primer plus a J-beta primer mix. TCRdb reanalysed the 5' RACE reads using MiXCR and keeps one entry per CDR3 protein. The repertoire has 1 million or so distinct CDR3 sequences, 45% of them found once; the top ten carry 15% to 20%. This CDR3 is 20 amino acids long. Looked up from germline, CDR1 is DFQATT and CDR2 is SNEGSKA (reference sequence). The V and J ends lost 2 bases and 2 bases, in that order; junction bases with no gene match: 17. The sample originates from a study of blood T cells in healthy people across ages. In the study overall: Template switching caught about one barcoded beta molecule for each two T cells. Study-wide results and limits: Underestimates were what the diversity estimates from one million T cells were considered to be.

The material sequenced was blood. The receptor was derived from a woman aged 55-75 years in good health. The chain uses TRBV20-1 and TRBJ2-3, with 12 bases aligning to TRBD2. Here the CDR3 reads CSARPSPGLAGPGPTDTQYF. The CDR3 DNA reads as TGCAGTGCTAGACCCTCACCGGGACTAGCGGGCCCCGGCCCCACAGATACGCAGTATTTT.